This entry is about one T cell receptor (beta chain). This clone has a handful of counts. The clone's antigen remains unknown. The sample holds no much larger clone one base away, and base qualities are not on file. Donors were healthy HIV-negative adults with no recently reported acute infections or vaccinations. Every donor was a Caucasian adult residing in Nashville, Tennessee, USA. CD4+ T cells were enriched by magnetic negative selection; naive cells were then positively selected on CD45RA, and the negative fraction formed the memory subset. Blood was collected by leukapheresis, and PBMCs were isolated by Ficoll-Histopaque density gradient centrifugation and then cryopreserved in liquid nitrogen vapor phase. Purity and quantity of every magnetically sorted T cell population were checked by analytical flow cytometry. Genomic DNA was isolated from every sorted fraction and measured by UV absorbance on a Nanodrop 2000c.

The sample is drawn from a study of shared clonotypes between healthy human individuals (dated by TCRdb to 2020 to 2021). Regarding the research as a whole: The cohort comprised two women and a few men aged 18 to 49 years. For each donor, CD4 naive and CD4 memory were each run on three plates, CD8 naive on two plates, and CD8 memory on one plate. Blood TCR repertoires of five healthy adults were deeply sequenced to estimate repertoire size and the extent of clonotype sharing between individuals. Libraries were prepared and TCR repertoires were sequenced by different laboratories using diverse techniques, in order to increase sequencing depth and limit assay-specific biases. Each donor's leukapheresis produced roughly between about 0.85 and 10 billion PBMCs.

Points the paper makes about the study in general: Estimated clonotype richness was generally larger for naive than for memory subsets. Pairwise subsampling led to the expectation that sequencing depth would affect the degree of clonotype sharing among donors. Higher generation probabilities were observed for clonotypes shared by all four sorted-subset donors than for non-shared clonotypes. Incomplete sequencing was indicated by rarefaction of sorted-subset datasets, despite the large sequencing depth. Sampling was restricted to blood, and TCR repertoires in tissue are likely to differ from TCR repertoires in blood. Because the study included only a small number of donors, the genetic and exposure-history diversity represented was limited. When several donors were compared, the shared fraction of clonotypes was around 5% for naive CD4, 3.5% to 4% for naive CD8, 2% to 2.5% for memory CD4, and approximately 0.4% for memory CD8.

Using the deep immunoSEQ assay, multiplex PCR amplified TCR CDR3 regions from genomic DNA. Extracted genomic DNA from each cell subset was spread evenly across all wells of several immunoSEQ 96-well plates, with each plate serving as a replicate. For sorted subsets, around 0.2 ug genomic DNA, equal to approximately 30,000 T cell genomes, was loaded into each replicate PCR. Purified libraries were measured with a Qubit 3.0 fluorometer, size-checked on a Bioanalyzer 2100, and measured again with the KAPA Library Quantification kit. Every immunoSEQ 96-well plate was sequenced on a dedicated single-read 150-cycle Illumina NextSeq 550 flow cell. As for the original processing: Because only junctional sequences without quality scores were contained in the immunoSEQ output, filtering matching that applied to full-length reads could not be performed. To assign V/J genes and CDR3, sequences were annotated using PyIR, a Python wrapper for IgBLAST v1.9, with IMGT germline references. Reads were filtered out if the reads had weak V/J assignments (E-value above 1e-6), no CDR3, stop codons, out-of-frame junctions, or ambiguous translated residues. V3J clonotypes were defined as sequences sharing the same inferred V gene, J gene, and CDR3 amino acid sequence. Percentage overlap between repertoires was calculated by dividing the number of shared unique clonotypes by the size of the smaller repertoire. Repertoire richness was assessed with RTK rarefaction, the Chao1 estimator, and Recon v2.1 estimates of unobserved clonotypes. Generation probabilities were computed with OLGA for all TCRbeta clonotypes obtained by the gDNA method from several donors. Drawn from immuneACCESS, this table holds only the in-frame rearrangements with V and J called that TCRdb kept. Clones are partly lost; checked studies trace under half to an unresolved V gene and leave the rest unexplained. V, J and clone size derive from that table, while D and trimming were established from the DNA sequence. Here the sample has more than 2,000,000 clones; approximately 95% occur a single time. The top ten constitute about 0.41% of the sample.

The CDR3, cysteine through phenylalanine, is 11 amino acids long. Solely the CDR3 DNA is kept, with 33 bases framed from the first base. Between the V and J ends, shortened by 8 bases and 9 bases respectively, the junction contains 11 bases. The germline V gene encodes CDR1 MNHEY and CDR2 SVGAGI. The rearranged segments are TRBV6-5 and TRBJ1-5; the D gene lacks a confident call. The receptor was isolated from a man between 18 and 29 years old in good health. Some clones in this sample may be carry-over from other donors' samples. The sequencing sample was made of naive CD4+ T cells from PBMCs. This sample's cell subset or site label indicates: CD45RA+ positively selected. The DNA is as follows: TGTGCCAGCGGTCCACGAGGGCCCCAGCATTTT. It translates to CASGPRGPQHF.